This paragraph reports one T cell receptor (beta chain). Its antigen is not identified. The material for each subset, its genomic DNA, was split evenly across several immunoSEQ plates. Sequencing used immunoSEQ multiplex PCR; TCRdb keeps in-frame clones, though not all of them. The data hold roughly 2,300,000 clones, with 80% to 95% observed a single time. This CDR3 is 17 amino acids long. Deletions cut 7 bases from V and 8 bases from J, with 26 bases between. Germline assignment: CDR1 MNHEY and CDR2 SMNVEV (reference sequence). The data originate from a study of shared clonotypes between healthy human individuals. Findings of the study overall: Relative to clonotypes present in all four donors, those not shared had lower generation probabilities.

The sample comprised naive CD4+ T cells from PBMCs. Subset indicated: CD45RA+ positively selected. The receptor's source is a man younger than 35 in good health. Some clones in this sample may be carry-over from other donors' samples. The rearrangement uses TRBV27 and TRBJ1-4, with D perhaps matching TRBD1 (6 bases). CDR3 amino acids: CASKSLGGRGENEKLFF. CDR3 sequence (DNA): TGTGCCAGCAAATCTCTGGGGGGGCGCGGGGAAAACGAAAAACTGTTTTTT. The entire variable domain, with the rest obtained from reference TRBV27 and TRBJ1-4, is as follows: EAQVTQNPRYLITVTGKKLTVTCSQNMNHEYMSWYRQDPGLGLRQIYYSMNVEVTDKGDVPEGYKVSRKEKRNFPLILESPSPNQTSLYFCASKSLGGRGENEKLFFGSGTQLSVL.